The 32 T cell receptor beta chains given below trace back to one sample, sequenced in a study of identical twins. A single record per CDR3 protein comes from TCRdb applying MiXCR to the 5' RACE reads. The sample has 450,000 or so distinct CDR3 sequences, 18% seen once. Material: naive T cells sorted from blood. The receptors derive from a middle-aged man in good health.

This clonotype has just a few counts. The chain is built from TRBV25-1 and TRBJ2-5, with D possibly TRBD1 on 6 matching bases. The CDR3 loop spans 13 amino acids. V lost 5 bases and J 4 bases, leaving 11 bases between the germline ends. The germline V gene has CDR1 MGHDK and CDR2 SYGVNS. The CDR3 DNA reads as TGTGCCAGCAGTATGCAGGGGTTAGAGACCCAGTACTTC. Its translation: CASSMQGLETQYF.

The chain uses TRBV29-1 and TRBJ1-1; D remains ambiguous. Between the trimmed V and J ends, which lost 4 bases and 1 base, there was a span of 13 bases. Germline CDR1 reads SQVTM; CDR2 reads ANQGSEA. The CDR3 is 14 residues long. The CDR3 bases are TGCAGCGTTGGAGGTATAGAATGGAACACTGAAGCTTTCTTT. This gives the protein CSVGGIEWNTEAFF. Full variable domain (outside the CDR3, taken from reference TRBV29-1 and TRBJ1-1): SAVISQKPSRDICQRGTSLTIQCQVDSQVTMMFWYRQQPGQSLTLIATANQGSEATYESGFVIDKFPISRPNLTFSTLTVSNMSPEDSSIYLCSVGGIEWNTEAFFGQGTRLTVV.

The V call is TRBV15, the J call TRBJ2-5; weak D call: TRBD1 (6 bases). CDR3 length: 13 residues. Germline loops: CDR1 LNHNV, CDR2 YYDKDF (reference sequence). Trimming took 6 bases from V and 5 from J, leaving 13 bases between them. This CDR3 is CATSRFQGETQYF. The CDR3 DNA is TGTGCCACCAGTCGGTTCCAGGGGGAGACCCAGTACTTC.

This chain connects TRBV5-1 to TRBJ2-5; no reliable D call. Trimming took off 0 bases at V and 4 bases at J, with 13 bases between the two ends. Germline assignment: CDR1 SGHRS and CDR2 YFSETQ. The CDR3 is 15 amino acids. Written as DNA, the CDR3 is TGCGCCAGCAGCTTGGCGACGGTCCTAGGAGAGACCCAGTACTTC. This gives the protein CASSLATVLGETQYF.

This clonotype has ten or more counts. The chain couples TRBV19 to TRBJ2-1, with 14 bases lining up with TRBD2. Unmatched junction bases numbered 13, after V lost 7 bases and J lost 11 bases. This CDR3 spans 16 amino acids. Germline CDR1 reads LNHDA; CDR2 reads SQIVND (reference sequence). The DNA of the CDR3 is TGTGCCAGTACCCGACAGTCAGGGACTAGCGGGAGTAAGCAGTTCTTC. Translated: CASTRQSGTSGSKQFF.

The table lists this clonotype with a few counts. V usage is TRBV6-2 or TRBV6-3 and J usage is TRBJ2-7; D perhaps matches TRBD2 (5 bases). The CDR3 totals 15 residues. V was cut by 4 bases and J by 3 bases, with 16 bases left in between. Germline V gene data show CDR1 as MNHEY and CDR2 as SVGEGT. The CDR3 DNA reads TGTGCCAGCAGTTTAATAGCGTCCGGGGACTACGAGCAGTACTTC. Amino acids: CASSLIASGDYEQYF.

The chain employs TRBV6-5 and TRBJ2-2, with TRBD1 as a possible D gene (6 bases). CDR1 and CDR2 (germline): MNHEY, SVGAGI. Trimming shortened V by 1 base and J by 1 base, and 10 bases separated the two germline ends. The CDR3 totals 16 residues. The CDR3 here is CASSYFRGQNTGELFF. Here the CDR3 DNA reads TGTGCCAGCAGTTACTTCAGGGGACAGAACACCGGGGAGCTGTTTTTT.

This clonotype was recorded many times. This chain uses TRBV20-1 with TRBJ2-1, with 16 bases aligning to TRBD2. CDR3 length: 15 residues. Germline CDR1 reads DFQATT; CDR2 reads SNEGSKA (reference sequence). The V gene end was trimmed by 6 bases and the J gene end by 8 bases; junction bases not matched to a gene: 7. The CDR3 DNA reads TGCAGTGCCACGGCCGGGACTAGCGGGAGGGATGAGCAGTTCTTC. Encoded protein: CSATAGTSGRDEQFF.

This clonotype was recorded many times. This chain connects TRBV4-1 to TRBJ1-5, with D unclear. V was shortened by 1 base and J by 7 bases, with 11 bases between the two germline ends. Per the germline V gene, CDR1 is MGHRA and CDR2 is YSYEKL. This CDR3 has 14 residues. DNA of the CDR3: TGCGCCAGCAGCCAAGCCTTTAGTACCCAGCCCCAGCATTTT. Translation: CASSQAFSTQPQHF.

There are many counts of this clonotype. This chain connects TRBV27 to TRBJ2-3; maybe TRBD2 (6 bases). This CDR3 is built from 14 residues. CDR1 and CDR2 from the germline V gene are MNHEY and SMNVEV (reference sequence). V was pared by 2 bases and J by 5 bases, with 11 bases between. The CDR3 nucleotides are TGTGCCAGCAGTTTAACTAGGGGACTAGATACGCAGTATTTT. Translated: CASSLTRGLDTQYF.

As regards this clonotype: This is likely an artifact of a read error, given a far larger clone one base away. V is TRBV7-8 and J is TRBJ2-3; no clear D gene. The CDR3 is 12 residues long. Germline V CDR1 and CDR2: SGHVS, FQNEAQ. Written as DNA, the CDR3 is TGTGCCAGCAGCTTAGTTCCAGATACGCACTATTTT. This codes for CASSLVPDTHYF.

This clonotype occurred many times. The chain joins TRBV18 to TRBJ2-7; D could derive from TRBD1 or TRBD2 (5 bases each). The germline gives CDR1 KGHSH, CDR2 LQKENI. Trimming removed 6 bases from V and 0 bases from J, with 9 bases in between. This CDR3 is built from 13 residues. The CDR3 DNA sequence: TGTGCCAGCTCCCCCGGGGCCTCCTACGAGCAGTACTTC. It codes for CASSPGASYEQYF. Using reference TRBV18 and TRBJ2-7 for the parts outside the CDR3, the full variable domain is NAGVMQNPRHLVRRRGQEARLRCSPMKGHSHVYWYRQLPEEGLKFMVYLQKENIIDESGMPKERFSAEFPKEGPSILRIQQVVRGDSAAYFCASSPGASYEQYFGPGTRLTVT.

This clonotype was observed at least ten times. The chain links TRBV29-1 to TRBJ1-1; 7 bases map to TRBD1. Germline CDR1 and CDR2: SQVTM and ANQGSEA. This CDR3 is built from 12 residues. The V gene end was trimmed by 7 bases and the J gene end by 4 bases; junction bases not matched to a gene: 6. CDR3 in DNA: TGCAGCGCCAACCAGGGGGGCACTGAAGCTTTCTTT. Its protein is CSANQGGTEAFF.

This clonotype has just a few counts. J is TRBJ1-1 and V is TRBV20-1, with 7 bases matching TRBD1. The CDR3 extends over 16 amino acids. Germline values: CDR1 DFQATT, CDR2 SNEGSKA (reference sequence). V was clipped by 0 bases and J by 4 bases; unmatched bases: 11. For the CDR3, the DNA is TGCAGTGCTAGAGATTTCAGACAGGGTTACAGCACTGAAGCTTTCTTT. Translating gives CSARDFRQGYSTEAFF.

The CDR3 loop is CASSETVSEQFF. The DNA for the CDR3 is TGTGCCAGCAGTGAAACGGTTAGTGAGCAGTTCTTC. This chain uses TRBV6-1 with TRBJ2-1; D unresolved. This CDR3 region has 12 residues. CDR1 MNHNS and CDR2 SASEGT come from the germline V gene. V gave up 2 bases and J gave up 9 bases, with 8 bases separating them.

This clonotype was detected a few times. CDR3 in amino acids: CASSLANERRFF. The CDR3 DNA follows: TGTGCCAGCAGCTTAGCGAATGAACGGCGGTTCTTC. The chain links TRBV7-9 to TRBJ2-1; D is ambiguous. Between the trimmed V and J ends, which lost 0 bases and 15 bases, there was a span of 12 bases. CDR1 is SEHNR and CDR2 is FQNEAQ in the germline V gene (reference sequence). The length of the CDR3 is 12 residues.

The genes are TRBV20-1 and TRBJ1-4, with 7 bases matching TRBD1. V lost 3 bases and J lost 0; bases outside the gene matches: 1. The CDR3 totals 14 residues. CDR1 DFQATT and CDR2 SNEGSKA come from the germline V gene (reference sequence). The CDR3 region has the DNA TGCAGTGCTAGCAGGGGGGCAACTAATGAAAAACTGTTTTTT. Protein sequence: CSASRGATNEKLFF.

The V gene is TRBV7-9, the J gene TRBJ1-2, with 11 bases identical to TRBD1. CDR3 length: 15 residues. With V trimmed by 6 bases and J by 7 bases, 10 bases remained unmatched. CDR1 and CDR2 from the germline V gene are SEHNR and FQNEAQ (reference sequence). As DNA, the CDR3 is TGTGCCAGCAGTGAAAGTGGACAGGGGGCGGGTGGCTACACCTTC. This gives the protein CASSESGQGAGGYTF.

This clonotype was found a few times. The J gene is TRBJ1-6, the V gene TRBV12-3 or TRBV12-4; 8 bases agree with TRBD1. Trimming removed 2 bases from V and 1 base from J; junction bases left unmatched: 4. CDR3 length equals 17 residues. Here the CDR3 reads CASSLNRGGSYNSPLHF. The DNA for the CDR3 is TGTGCCAGCAGTTTAAACAGGGGGGGTTCCTATAATTCACCCCTCCACTTT.

This clonotype was detected only a few times. The rearrangement links TRBV9 to TRBJ2-3, with TRBD2 identical over 8 bases. Germline CDR1 reads SGDLS; CDR2 reads YYNGEE. After removal of 0 bases from V and 5 bases from J, the junction contained 5 bases not matched to a gene. This CDR3 comprises 15 residues. CDR3 amino acids: CASSVGGGRQDTQYF. The CDR3 coding sequence is TGTGCCAGCAGCGTAGGTGGCGGGAGGCAAGATACGCAGTATTTT.

This clonotype was picked up many times. At one of its ends the junction is not consistent with the germline gene, which may arise from a read error. This chain joins TRBV18 and TRBJ2-3, with 12 bases fitting TRBD2. The germline gives CDR1 KGHSH, CDR2 LQKENI. The CDR3 is 15 amino acids. CDR3: CASSPPRTSGEFWNF. Written as DNA, the CDR3 is TGTGCCAGCTCACCACCCCGGACTAGCGGGGAATTTTGGAATTTT.

This clonotype was detected ten times or more. This chain uses TRBV6-2 or TRBV6-3 with TRBJ2-2; D call uncertain. The CDR3 length is 16 residues. V gave up 7 bases and J gave up 5 bases, with 20 bases separating them. The V gene's germline CDR1 is MNHEY and CDR2 SVGEGT. CDR3 DNA sequence: TGTGCCAGCATCAAAGAATGGGCGGCCGGGACCGGGGAGCTGTTTTTT. This translates into CASIKEWAAGTGELFF.

This clonotype was seen a handful of times. V is TRBV6-2 or TRBV6-3 and J is TRBJ2-1; TRBD2 aligns across 12 bases. The germline CDR1 and CDR2 sequences are MNHEY and SVGEGT. The CDR3 contains 19 residues. Trimming removed 0 bases from V and 4 bases from J; junction bases left unmatched: 10. In DNA, the CDR3 is TGTGCCAGCAGTTACTCAAGGACTAGCGGGGCCCTCAGATACAATGAGCAGTTCTTC. Amino acids: CASSYSRTSGALRYNEQFF.

This clonotype was seen repeatedly, ten times or more. This chain joins TRBV12-3 or TRBV12-4 and TRBJ1-2; D perhaps matches TRBD1 (6 bases). The CDR3 has 13 residues. The ends were cut back, 2 bases at V and 7 bases at J, with 11 bases in the middle. DNA for the CDR3: TGTGCCAGCAGTTTATCAGGGGAACCTGGCTACACCTTC. As protein: CASSLSGEPGYTF.

This CDR3 is CASSQDGSGTGELFF. DNA for the CDR3: TGCGCCAGCAGCCAAGACGGGAGTGGGACCGGGGAGCTGTTTTTT. The J gene is TRBJ2-2, the V gene TRBV4-3, with a tentative D call TRBD2 (6 bases). V was trimmed by 0 bases and J by 5 bases, leaving 10 bases between them. Germline V gene sequence: CDR1 LGHNA, CDR2 YSLEER. The CDR3 runs to 15 residues.

This clonotype has ten or more counts. This chain joins TRBV6-4 and TRBJ1-2; 7 bases align to TRBD1. The V segment lost 1 base and the J segment 2 bases; nucleotides outside the gene matches: 4. The CDR3 spans 15 residues. Germline V gene lookup returns CDR1 MRHNA and CDR2 SNTAGT. The CDR3 DNA reads as TGTGCCAGCAGTGACTACTCAGGGGGGAACTATGGCTACACCTTC. It translates to CASSDYSGGNYGYTF.

The rearrangement links TRBV7-2 to TRBJ2-5, with D maybe TRBD2 (6 bases). Trimming removed 6 bases at V and 1 base at J, with 12 bases between. In germline, CDR1 is SGHTA, CDR2 FQGNSA. This CDR3 spans 14 amino acids. CDR3 nucleotide sequence: TGTGCCAGCAGGCGTCCGGGACTCCAAGAGACCCAGTACTTC. Its translation is CASRRPGLQETQYF. Variable domain in full (rest from reference TRBV7-2 and TRBJ2-5): GAGVSQSPSNKVTEKGKDVELRCDPISGHTALYWYRQSLGQGLEFLIYFQGNSAPDKSGLPSDRFSAERTGGSVSTLTIQRTQQEDSAVYLCASRRPGLQETQYFGPGTRLLVL.

The rearrangement uses TRBV6-2 or TRBV6-3 and TRBJ2-1; 12 nucleotides agree with TRBD2. Germline loops: CDR1 MNHEY, CDR2 SVGEGT. The CDR3 is made up of 15 amino acids. The ends lost 6 bases at V and 7 bases at J; junction bases unmatched: 7. The CDR3 DNA sequence: TGTGCCAGCAGAAATCTAGCGGGGGGGCCGAATGAGCAGTTCTTC. This codes for CASRNLAGGPNEQFF.

About this clonotype itself: A read error may be the cause here, since a much bigger clone is one base away. CDR3 in DNA: TGCTGTGCTAGAGGGGGACTAGCGGTAAACAATGAGCAGTTCTTC. It yields the protein CCARGGLAVNNEQFF. The chain has TRBV20-1 and TRBJ2-1; 11 nucleotides match TRBD2. This CDR3 region has 15 residues. CDR1 and CDR2 (germline): DFQATT, SNEGSKA (reference sequence).

This clonotype appeared a few times. V gene TRBV4-1 combines with J gene TRBJ2-3; TRBD1 matches at 9 bases. Per the germline V gene, CDR1 is MGHRA and CDR2 is YSYEKL. Trimming removed 1 base from V and 2 bases from J; junction bases left unmatched: 4. This CDR3 contains 16 residues. CDR3 amino acids: CASSQGTGANTDTQYF. The CDR3 DNA follows: TGCGCCAGCAGCCAAGGGACAGGGGCGAACACAGATACGCAGTATTTT.

The chain uses TRBV12-3 or TRBV12-4 and TRBJ2-1, with no clear D. The V and J ends lost 2 bases and 12 bases respectively, with 11 bases between them. The CDR3 is made up of 12 amino acids. The CDR3: CASSLNGVVQFF. CDR3 sequence (DNA): TGTGCCAGCAGTTTAAATGGAGTAGTGCAGTTCTTC.

The table lists this clonotype with a count of one. The chain is built from TRBV5-1 and TRBJ2-5; the D gene is possibly TRBD2 (6 bases). This CDR3 spans 13 amino acids. Germline V lookup: CDR1 SGHRS, CDR2 YFSETQ. The V end lost 5 bases, the J end lost 1 base, and 9 bases lay between the germline ends. This CDR3 reads CASRGAGQETQYF. The DNA for the CDR3 is TGCGCCAGCAGGGGAGCGGGCCAAGAGACCCAGTACTTC.